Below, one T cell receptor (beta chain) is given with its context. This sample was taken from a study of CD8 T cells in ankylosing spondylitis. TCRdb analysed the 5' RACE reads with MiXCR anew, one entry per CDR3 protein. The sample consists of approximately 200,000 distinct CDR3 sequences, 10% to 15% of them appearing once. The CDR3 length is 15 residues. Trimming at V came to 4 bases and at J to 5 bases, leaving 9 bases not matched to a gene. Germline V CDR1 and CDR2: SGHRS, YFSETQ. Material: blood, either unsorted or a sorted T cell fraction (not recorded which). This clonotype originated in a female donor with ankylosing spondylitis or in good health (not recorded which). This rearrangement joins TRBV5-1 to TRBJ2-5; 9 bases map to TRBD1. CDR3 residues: CASSTAGQGTETQYF. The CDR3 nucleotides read TGCGCCAGCAGCACGGCGGGACAGGGTACCGAGACCCAGTACTTC.